This TCR beta chain was profiled in a study of cytotoxic CD8 clonotypes in ibrutinib-treated CLL. Germline V lookup: CDR1 MNHEY, CDR2 SMNVEV (reference sequence). CDR3 length: 17 residues. The V and J ends lost 4 bases and 4 bases respectively, with 20 bases between them. TCRdb keeps only in-frame clones here, not all; method: immunoSEQ multiplex PCR. The sample holds some 160,000 clones, more than 75% seen once. Study conclusions and caveats: Relative to age-matched healthy donors, clonality at baseline was higher, and it tracked circulating CD8+ T-cell counts.

Of note for this clone: Its antigen is currently unknown.

V is TRBV27 and J is TRBJ2-1, with D possibly TRBD2 on 5 matching bases. The source of this sequence is a human donor with chronic lymphocytic leukemia. The starting material was PBMCs, obtained after 12 months of ibrutinib treatment. CDR3 loop: CASSSLRLPGTYNEQFF. The CDR3 bases are TGTGCCAGCAGTTCCTTAAGGCTACCGGGAACATACAATGAGCAGTTCTTC.